These T cell receptor beta chains were read from a single sample in a study of T cell repertoires in cytomegalovirus infection. TCRdb fed the reads into MiXCR, producing one record per CDR3 protein. The sample comprises hundreds of thousands of distinct CDR3 sequences, more than 30% of which are singletons, and 17% rests with the top ten. These receptors are not linked to any known antigen. Specimen: cultured PBMCs, collected from culture after CMV antigen stimulation. All receptors come from a human donor in good health (CMV status not recorded). Some clones in this sample may be carry-over from other donors' samples. CDR3s include the opening cysteine and the closing phenylalanine or tryptophan. D genes are given only for firm matches. Expanded clones get a size class; other rows say once, few or many, or leave the size out.

NA | TRBJ2-1 | NA | TRBV19 | 16 | TGTGCCAGTAGTGATAACGGGCGGGGGACAGGTGTTGACCAGTTCTTC | CASSDNGRGTGVDQFF
NA | TRBJ2-5 | NA | TRBV30 | 13 | TGTGCCTGGAGTGTACTCGGGAGAGAGACCCAGTACTTC | CAWSVLGRETQYF
NA | TRBJ2-3 | NA | TRBV6-1 | 11 | TGTGCCAGCAGTTTTCTGGGTACGCAGTATTTT | CASSFLGTQYF
NA | TRBJ1-1 | NA | TRBV7-2 | 13 | TGTGCCAGCAGCTTTAGGGTAGAACCGTCGGCTTTCTTT | CASSFRVEPSAFF
NA | TRBJ2-5 | NA | TRBV7-8 | 13 | TGTGCCAGCAGCTTAGTCCATTTTGAGACCCAGTACTTC | CASSLVHFETQYF
many | TRBJ1-2 | TRBD1 | TRBV11-3 | 17 | TGTGCCAGCAGCTTAGTTCGTGGGACAGGATCGATCTATGGCTACACCTTC | CASSLVRGTGSIYGYTF
NA | TRBJ2-2 | NA | TRBV6-5 | 13 | TGTGCCAGCAGCCAAACTTTCACCGGGGAGCTGTTTTTT | CASSQTFTGELFF
NA | TRBJ2-1 | TRBD2 | TRBV4-1 | 17 | TGCGCCAGCAGCCTCTGGGCTACTAGCGGGAGTAGCAATGAGCAGTTCTTC | CASSLWATSGSSNEQFF
NA | TRBJ1-2 | NA | TRBV12-3/TRBV12-4 | 11 | TGTGCCAGCAGCCCCCGACTTGGCTACACCTTC | CASSPRLGYTF
few | TRBJ1-4 | NA | TRBV10-1 | 17 | TGCGCCAGCAGTGAGTCGGCGCTAGATGCAACTAATGAAAAACTGTTTTTT | CASSESALDATNEKLFF
NA | TRBJ2-2 | TRBD2 | TRBV19 | 18 | TGTGCCAGTAGTATTTGGAGACTAGCGGGAGGCAACACCGGGGAGCTGTTTTTT | CASSIWRLAGGNTGELFF
many | TRBJ2-5 | NA | TRBV11-2 | 17 | TGTGCCAGCAGCTTAGATTCGTTTTCCCAGGGGAAGGGGACCCAGTACTTC | CASSLDSFSQGKGTQYF
NA | TRBJ2-7 | TRBD1 | TRBV11-2 | 17 | TGTGCCAGCAGCCCCCCCCCAGGGGGCCCCCGTACCTACGAGCAGTACTTC | CASSPPPGGPRTYEQYF
few | TRBJ1-1 | TRBD1 | TRBV2 | 12 | TGTGCCAGCAGGGCTACGGACAGGGGAGCTTTCTTT | CASRATDRGAFF
NA | TRBJ2-1 | TRBD2 | TRBV7-4 | 17 | TGTGCCAGCAGGAGGGGGACTAGCGGGGATTACTACAATGAGCAGTTCTTC | CASRRGTSGDYYNEQFF
many | TRBJ2-1 | TRBD1 | TRBV12-3/TRBV12-4 | 16 | TGTGCCAGCAGTCCGCGGACAGGAAGCTCCTACAATGAGCAGTTCTTC | CASSPRTGSSYNEQFF
NA | TRBJ1-5 | NA | TRBV28 | 15 | TGTGCCAGTTCTGTGGGGGGCTCAGTTGAACAGCCCCAGCATTTT | CASSVGGSVEQPQHF
NA | TRBJ1-1 | NA | TRBV7-6 | 16 | TGTGCCAGCAGCTTTAGCACAGTACCCATGAACACTGAAGCTTTCTTT | CASSFSTVPMNTEAFF
NA | TRBJ2-2 | NA | TRBV9 | 18 | TGTGCCAGCAGCGTACGCCCTGGGTCTTCTCTCATAGCCGGGGAGCTGTTTTTT | CASSVRPGSSLIAGELFF
NA | TRBJ2-6 | TRBD2 | TRBV25-1 | 18 | TGTGCCAGCAGTGAATCTACTAGCGGTAGCTCTGGGGCCAACGTCCTGACTTTC | CASSESTSGSSGANVLTF
few | TRBJ2-1 | NA | TRBV18 | 12 | TGTGCCAGCTCACCCTCGTCTATCGAACAGTTCTTC | CASSPSSIEQFF
few | TRBJ1-5 | NA | TRBV12-3/TRBV12-4 | 17 | TGTGCCAGCAGTTTTACGGTCGGGCGTCATAGCAATCAGCCCCAGCATTTT | CASSFTVGRHSNQPQHF
few | TRBJ2-1 | TRBD1 | TRBV6-5 | 15 | TGTGCCAGCAGACCGACAGGGGGGGCCTACAATGAGCAGTTCTTC | CASRPTGGAYNEQFF
NA | TRBJ1-2 | TRBD1 | TRBV24-1 | 16 | TGTGCCACCAGTGATTCGGGGCCGACAGGGAACTATGGCTACACCTTC | CATSDSGPTGNYGYTF
many | TRBJ2-3 | TRBD2 | TRBV7-2 | 16 | TGTGCCAGCAGCCTGACTAGCGGGACTCCAACAGATACGCAGTATTTT | CASSLTSGTPTDTQYF
NA | TRBJ2-3 | TRBD1 | TRBV7-3 | 17 | TGTGCCAGCAGCCTACCTACCGGGACAGGCGGCACAGATACGCAGTATTTT | CASSLPTGTGGTDTQYF
NA | TRBJ1-2 | NA | TRBV29-1 | 12 | TGCAGCGTTGAATCGACGGGGGATGGCTACACCTTC | CSVESTGDGYTF
many | TRBJ1-1 | TRBD1 | TRBV7-2 | 14 | TGTGCCAGCAGCCAAACAGGGGGCAACACTGAAGCTTTCTTT | CASSQTGGNTEAFF
many | TRBJ2-1 | NA | TRBV11-3 | 11 | TGTGCCAGCAGCTCCACACCTGAGCAGTTCTTC | CASSSTPEQFF
few | TRBJ1-5 | NA | TRBV4-1 | 15 | TGCGCCAGCAGCTCAACAGGGCGGAGGGATCAGCCCCAGCATTTT | CASSSTGRRDQPQHF
NA | TRBJ2-1 | TRBD1 | TRBV6-5 | 17 | TGTGCCAGCAGACCTGGACAGGTTTCCCTCTCCTACAATGAGCAGTTCTTC | CASRPGQVSLSYNEQFF
NA | TRBJ2-3 | TRBD1 | TRBV7-8 | 14 | TGTGTCAGCAGCTGGGGACAGGGGGCAGATACGCAGTATTTT | CVSSWGQGADTQYF
NA | TRBJ2-7 | NA | TRBV28 | 13 | TGTGCCAGCAGTTTTCCAGGGAGGAGAGAGCAGTACTTC | CASSFPGRREQYF
few | TRBJ2-3 | NA | TRBV28 | 14 | TGTGCCATCCAGCTGGGGGGCCACACAGATACGCAGTATTTT | CAIQLGGHTDTQYF
NA | TRBJ2-1 | TRBD2 | TRBV28 | 16 | TGTGCCAGCAGTTGGGCGGGGGGATTACCTTACAATGAGCAGTTCTTC | CASSWAGGLPYNEQFF
NA | TRBJ2-3 | NA | TRBV12-3/TRBV12-4 | 12 | TGTGCCAGCGGTAGGCGAGAGGATACGCAGTATTTT | CASGRREDTQYF
NA | TRBJ1-5 | NA | TRBV12-3/TRBV12-4 | 14 | TGTGCCAGCAGTTTAGGACAGCCCGGAGGGCCCCAGCATTTT | CASSLGQPGGPQHF
few | TRBJ2-1 | TRBD2 | TRBV19 | 16 | TGTGCCAGTAGGGCCCTAGCGGGAGGGCCGTGGAATGAGCAGTTCTTC | CASRALAGGPWNEQFF
NA | TRBJ1-1 | NA | TRBV4-1 | 15 | TGCGCCAGCAGCCAAGAGGGTGCGTCTGGGACTGAAGCTTTCTTT | CASSQEGASGTEAFF
few | TRBJ2-3 | TRBD1 | TRBV4-3 | 20 | TGCGCCAGCAGCCAAGAAGTGCCCTTCGGGACAGGGGCTGGTATGGATACGCAGTATTTT | CASSQEVPFGTGAGMDTQYF
many | TRBJ1-5 | NA | TRBV7-2 | 15 | TGTGCCAGCAGCTTAGGTCGGGTCTTCCAACAGCCCCAGCATTTT | CASSLGRVFQQPQHF
few | TRBJ1-5 | NA | TRBV28 | 15 | TGTGCCAGCCTCCATCTTTTGGGGAGCAATCAGCCCCAGCATTTT | CASLHLLGSNQPQHF
NA | TRBJ2-5 | TRBD2 | TRBV5-4 | 15 | TGTGCCAGCAGCCGGGGGGGGAGCGGACAAGAGACCCAGTACTTC | CASSRGGSGQETQYF
NA | TRBJ2-2 | NA | TRBV6-5 | 14 | TGTGCCAGTCTACGAGCCCCGAACACCGGGGAGCTGTTTTTT | CASLRAPNTGELFF
NA | TRBJ1-5 | NA | TRBV28 | 12 | TGTGCCAGCAGCAACGGAAATCAGCCCCAGCATTTT | CASSNGNQPQHF
few | TRBJ2-6 | NA | TRBV6-2/TRBV6-3 | 15 | TGTGCCAGCAGTTTTTTGGCTCTGTCGGCCAACGTCCTGACTTTC | CASSFLALSANVLTF
many | TRBJ2-1 | NA | TRBV10-3 | 14 | TGTGCCATCAGTGGTATGGGACGACCCGAGGAGCAGTTCTTC | CAISGMGRPEEQFF
few | TRBJ2-1 | TRBD2 | TRBV7-9 | 16 | TGTGCCAGCAGCTTAGCGCGACTAGCGGGGCTCAATGAGCAGTTCTTC | CASSLARLAGLNEQFF
few | TRBJ1-2 | TRBD1 | TRBV25-1 | 14 | TGTGCCAGCAGTGGGGGACAGGGGATTACTGGCTACACCTTC | CASSGGQGITGYTF
few | TRBJ1-2 | NA | TRBV4-1 | 12 | TGCGCCAGCAGCCCAGGAAACTATGGCTACACCTTC | CASSPGNYGYTF
few | TRBJ2-1 | TRBD1 | TRBV7-9 | 18 | TGTGCCAGCAGCTCCCTTACTTCAGGGGGAATAAGCTACAATGAGCAGTTCTTC | CASSSLTSGGISYNEQFF
NA | TRBJ2-1 | TRBD1 | TRBV7-9 | 14 | TGTGCCAGCAGCCTTGGACAGGTTCTCAATGAGCAGTTCTTC | CASSLGQVLNEQFF
NA | TRBJ1-2 | NA | TRBV28 | 15 | TGTGCCAGCAGTTTGCCGGGACGCCCGGACTATGGCTACACCTTC | CASSLPGRPDYGYTF
few | TRBJ1-1 | NA | TRBV11-3 | 12 | TGTGCCAGCCGTCGGACTAACACTGAAGCTTTCTTT | CASRRTNTEAFF